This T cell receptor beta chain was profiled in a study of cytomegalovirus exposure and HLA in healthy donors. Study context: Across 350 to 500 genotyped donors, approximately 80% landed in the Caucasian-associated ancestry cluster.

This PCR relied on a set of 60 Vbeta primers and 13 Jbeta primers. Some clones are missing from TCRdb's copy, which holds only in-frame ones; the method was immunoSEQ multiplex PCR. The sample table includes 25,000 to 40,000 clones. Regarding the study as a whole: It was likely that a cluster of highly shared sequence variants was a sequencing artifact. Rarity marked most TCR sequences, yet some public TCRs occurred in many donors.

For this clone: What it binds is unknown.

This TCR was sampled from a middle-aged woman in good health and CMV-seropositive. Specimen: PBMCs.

CDR3 residues: CASSLDLFYEQYF. The CDR3 nucleotides are TGTGCCAGCAGCTTGGACCTATTTTACGAGCAGTACTTC. This rearrangement joins TRBV5-5 to TRBJ2-7; D unresolved. The CDR3 has 13 residues. Trimming removed 0 bases from V and 4 bases from J, with 8 bases in between. CDR1 and CDR2 from the germline V gene are SGHKS and YYEKEE (reference sequence).